This entry features one T cell receptor (beta chain) sequence. Antigen unknown. The junction and the germline gene differ at one end; a read error may be behind it. Constant-region priming of around 490 ng total RNA yielded TCR beta cDNA. Libraries for TCR beta were built through three nested multiplex PCR rounds, which together made up a slightly modified ARM-PCR procedure. A single record per CDR3 protein comes from TCRdb applying MiXCR to the multiplex PCR reads. Here the sample spans 99,000 or so distinct CDR3 sequences, roughly four fifths being singletons. The data were obtained in a study of tumor-infiltrating lymphocytes in primary liver carcinoma. Study background: Ranging in age from 30 to 69 years, the patients were men and women. Whole-study results and caveats: When set against blood, tumors had a significantly higher top-250-clone fraction (p = 0.039). It was observed that only about 7.5-25% of the top clones appeared in every one of the five tumor regions.

The source material, about 19-30 mg of unsorted bulk tissue, was used to co-extract RNA and DNA. Surgical resection served as treatment for the primary liver carcinoma of these patients. This sequence was found in a man aged 35 to 55 with primary liver carcinoma and hepatitis B virus infection. The sequenced sample consisted of liver tumor tissue from sampling region 3. The subset: tumor region T3, left-lateral pole.

The CDR3 region is CVSSWTDYTDTQYF. The CDR3 coding sequence is TGTGTCAGCAGTTGGACGGATTACACAGATACGCAGTATTTT. V usage is TRBV6-1 and J usage is TRBJ2-3; D is ambiguous. Germline V lookup: CDR1 MNHNS, CDR2 SASEGT. The CDR3 covers 14 residues.